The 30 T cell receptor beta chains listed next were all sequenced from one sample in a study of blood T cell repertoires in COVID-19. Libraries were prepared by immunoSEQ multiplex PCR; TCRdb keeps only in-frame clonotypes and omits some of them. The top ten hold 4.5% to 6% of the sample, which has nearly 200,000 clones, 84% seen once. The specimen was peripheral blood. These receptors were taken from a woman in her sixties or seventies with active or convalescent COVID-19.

The CDR3, as DNA: TGTGCCAGCTCTCCTCCTAGCGGGAGCCTACTGGTGCAGTACTTC. Its translation is CASSPPSGSLLVQYF. This chain connects TRBV2 to TRBJ2-7; 10 nucleotides line up with TRBD2. Germline V lookup: CDR1 SNHLY, CDR2 FYNNEI. The CDR3 is made up of 15 amino acids. The J segment lost 9 bases and the V segment lost 8 bases, leaving 16 bases of the junction unmatched.

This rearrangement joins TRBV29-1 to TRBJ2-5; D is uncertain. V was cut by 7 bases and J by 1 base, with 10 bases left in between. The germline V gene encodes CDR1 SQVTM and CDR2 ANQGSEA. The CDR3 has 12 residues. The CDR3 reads CSAGRSQETQYF. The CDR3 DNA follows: TGCAGCGCCGGCAGGAGCCAAGAGACCCAGTACTTC.

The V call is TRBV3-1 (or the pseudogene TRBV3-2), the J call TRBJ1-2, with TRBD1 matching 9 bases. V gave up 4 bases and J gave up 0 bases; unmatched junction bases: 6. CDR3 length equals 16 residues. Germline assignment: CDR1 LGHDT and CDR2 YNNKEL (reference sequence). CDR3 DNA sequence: TGTGCCAGCAGCCTCAGGACAGGGGCCTCTAACTATGGCTACACCTTC. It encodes CASSLRTGASNYGYTF.

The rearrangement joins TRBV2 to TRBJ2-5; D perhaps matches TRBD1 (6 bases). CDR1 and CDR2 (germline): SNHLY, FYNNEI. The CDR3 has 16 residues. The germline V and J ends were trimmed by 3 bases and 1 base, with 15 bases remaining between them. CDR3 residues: CASSEVQGLLQETQYF. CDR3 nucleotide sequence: TGTGCCAGCAGTGAGGTCCAGGGGCTACTCCAAGAGACCCAGTACTTC.

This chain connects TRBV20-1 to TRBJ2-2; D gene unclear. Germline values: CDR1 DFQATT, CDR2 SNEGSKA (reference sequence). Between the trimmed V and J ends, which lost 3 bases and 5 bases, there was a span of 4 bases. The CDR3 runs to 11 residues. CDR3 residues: CSASTTGELFF. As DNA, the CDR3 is TGCAGTGCTAGTACAACCGGGGAGCTGTTTTTT.

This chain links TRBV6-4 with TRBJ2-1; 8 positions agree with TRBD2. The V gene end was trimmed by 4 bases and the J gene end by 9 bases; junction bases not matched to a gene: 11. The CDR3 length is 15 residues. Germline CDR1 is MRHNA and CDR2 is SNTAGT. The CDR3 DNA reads TGTGCCAGCAGTGCTGAGCGGGGGACCCAAGTTGAGCAGTTCTTC. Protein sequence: CASSAERGTQVEQFF.

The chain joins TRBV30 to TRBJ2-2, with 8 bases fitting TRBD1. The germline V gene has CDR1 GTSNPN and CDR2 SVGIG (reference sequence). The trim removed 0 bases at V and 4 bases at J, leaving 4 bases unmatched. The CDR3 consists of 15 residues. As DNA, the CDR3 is TGTGCCTGGAGTGTTGGCGGGACAGGCACCGGGGAGCTGTTTTTT. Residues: CAWSVGGTGTGELFF.

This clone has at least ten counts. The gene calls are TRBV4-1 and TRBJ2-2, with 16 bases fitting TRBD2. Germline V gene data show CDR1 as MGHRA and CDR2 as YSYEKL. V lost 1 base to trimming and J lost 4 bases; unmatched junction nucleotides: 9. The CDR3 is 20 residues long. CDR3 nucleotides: TGCGCCAGCAGCCAAGCTCCGGGACTAGCGGGAGGGCCGGGCACCGGGGAGCTGTTTTTT. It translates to CASSQAPGLAGGPGTGELFF.

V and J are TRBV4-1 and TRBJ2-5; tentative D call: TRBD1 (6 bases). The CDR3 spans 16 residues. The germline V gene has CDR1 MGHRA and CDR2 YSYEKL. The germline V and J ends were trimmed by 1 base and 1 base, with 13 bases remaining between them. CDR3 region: CASSQGGLQPQETQYF. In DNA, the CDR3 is TGCGCCAGCAGCCAAGGGGGGCTTCAGCCCCAAGAGACCCAGTACTTC.

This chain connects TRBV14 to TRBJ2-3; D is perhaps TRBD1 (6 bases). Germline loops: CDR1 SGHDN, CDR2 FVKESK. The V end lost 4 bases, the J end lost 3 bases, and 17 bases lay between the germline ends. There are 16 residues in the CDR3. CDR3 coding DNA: TGTGCCAGCAGCCCCGGGATACGAGGGGGAACAGATACGCAGTATTTT. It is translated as CASSPGIRGGTDTQYF.

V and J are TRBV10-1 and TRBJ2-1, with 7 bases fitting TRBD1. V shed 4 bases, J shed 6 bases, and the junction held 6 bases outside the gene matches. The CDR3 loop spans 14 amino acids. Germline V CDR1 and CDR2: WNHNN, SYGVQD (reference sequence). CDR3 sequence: CASSGTGAPNEQFF. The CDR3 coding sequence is TGCGCCAGCAGTGGGACAGGTGCTCCCAATGAGCAGTTCTTC.

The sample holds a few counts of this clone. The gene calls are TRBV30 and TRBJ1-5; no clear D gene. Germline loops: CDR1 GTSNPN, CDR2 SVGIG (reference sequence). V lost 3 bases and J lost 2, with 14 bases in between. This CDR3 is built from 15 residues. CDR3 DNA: TGTGCCTGGAGCGCCGACTACACTGGCAATCAGCCCCAGCATTTT. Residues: CAWSADYTGNQPQHF.

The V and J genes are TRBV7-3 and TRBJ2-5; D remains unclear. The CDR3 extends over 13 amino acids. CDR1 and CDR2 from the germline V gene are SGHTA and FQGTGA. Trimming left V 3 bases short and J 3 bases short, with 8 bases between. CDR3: CASSFLREETQYF. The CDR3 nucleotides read TGTGCCAGCAGCTTTCTTCGGGAAGAGACCCAGTACTTC.

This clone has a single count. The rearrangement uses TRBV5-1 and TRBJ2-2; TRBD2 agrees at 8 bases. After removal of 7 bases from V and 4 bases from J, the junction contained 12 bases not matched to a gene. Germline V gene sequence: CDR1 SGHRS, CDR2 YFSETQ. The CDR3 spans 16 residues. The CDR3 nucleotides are TGCGCCAGCCAGCTGGGAGCGGGAGAGGGCACCGGGGAGCTGTTTTTT. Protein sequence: CASQLGAGEGTGELFF.

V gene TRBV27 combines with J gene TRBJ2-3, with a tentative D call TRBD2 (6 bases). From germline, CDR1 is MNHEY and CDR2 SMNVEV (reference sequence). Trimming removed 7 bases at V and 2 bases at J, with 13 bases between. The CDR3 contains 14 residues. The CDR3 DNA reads TGTGCCAGCACCCTACCGGGGGTCACAGATACGCAGTATTTT. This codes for CASTLPGVTDTQYF.

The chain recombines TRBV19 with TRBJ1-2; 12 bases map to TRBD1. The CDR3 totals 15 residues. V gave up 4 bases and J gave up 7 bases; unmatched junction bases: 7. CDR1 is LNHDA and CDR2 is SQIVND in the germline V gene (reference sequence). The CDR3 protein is CASSSPGTGGGGYTF. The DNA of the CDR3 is TGTGCCAGTAGTAGCCCCGGGACAGGGGGCGGTGGCTACACCTTC. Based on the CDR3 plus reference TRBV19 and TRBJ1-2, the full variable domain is DGGITQSPKYLFRKEGQNVTLSCEQNLNHDAMYWYRQDPGQGLRLIYYSQIVNDFQKGDIAEGYSVSREKKESFPLTVTSAQKNPTAFYLCASSSPGTGGGGYTFGSGTRLTVV.

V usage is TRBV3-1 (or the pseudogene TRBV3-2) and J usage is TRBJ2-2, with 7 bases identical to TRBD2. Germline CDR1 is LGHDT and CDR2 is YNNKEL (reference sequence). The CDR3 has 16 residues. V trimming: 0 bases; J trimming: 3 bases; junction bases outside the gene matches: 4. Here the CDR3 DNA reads TGTGCCAGCAGCCAAGATTATGGGGGGGACACCGGGGAGCTGTTTTTT. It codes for CASSQDYGGDTGELFF.

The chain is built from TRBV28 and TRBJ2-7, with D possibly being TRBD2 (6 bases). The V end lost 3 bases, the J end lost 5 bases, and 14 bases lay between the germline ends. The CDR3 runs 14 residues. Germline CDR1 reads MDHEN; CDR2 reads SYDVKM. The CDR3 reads CASSFGGELNEQYF. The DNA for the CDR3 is TGTGCCAGCAGTTTTGGAGGGGAACTCAACGAGCAGTACTTC.

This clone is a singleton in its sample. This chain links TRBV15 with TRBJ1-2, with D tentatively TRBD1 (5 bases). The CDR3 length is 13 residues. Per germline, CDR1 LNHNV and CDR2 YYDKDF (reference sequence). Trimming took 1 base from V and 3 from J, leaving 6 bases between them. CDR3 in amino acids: CATSRVGDYGYTF. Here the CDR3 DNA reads TGTGCCACCAGCAGAGTAGGGGACTATGGCTACACCTTC.

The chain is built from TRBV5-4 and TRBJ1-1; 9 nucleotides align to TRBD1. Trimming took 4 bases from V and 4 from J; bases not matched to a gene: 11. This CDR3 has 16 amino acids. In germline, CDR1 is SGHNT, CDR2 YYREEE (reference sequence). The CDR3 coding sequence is TGTGCCAGCAGCCTAGGGACAGGGTCAGGGAGCACTGAAGCTTTCTTT. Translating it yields CASSLGTGSGSTEAFF.

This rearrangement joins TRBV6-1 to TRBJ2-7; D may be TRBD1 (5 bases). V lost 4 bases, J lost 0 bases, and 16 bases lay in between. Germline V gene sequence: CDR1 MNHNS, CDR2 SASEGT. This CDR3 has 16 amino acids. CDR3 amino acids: CASSGITRASSYEQYF. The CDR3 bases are TGTGCCAGCAGTGGCATAACCAGGGCTAGCTCCTACGAGCAGTACTTC.

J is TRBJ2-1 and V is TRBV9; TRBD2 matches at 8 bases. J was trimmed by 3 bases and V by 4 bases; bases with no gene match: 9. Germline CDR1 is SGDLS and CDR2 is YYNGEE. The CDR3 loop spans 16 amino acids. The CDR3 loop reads CASSYSAGAGYNEQFF. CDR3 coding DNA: TGTGCCAGCAGCTATTCAGCGGGAGCAGGCTACAATGAGCAGTTCTTC.

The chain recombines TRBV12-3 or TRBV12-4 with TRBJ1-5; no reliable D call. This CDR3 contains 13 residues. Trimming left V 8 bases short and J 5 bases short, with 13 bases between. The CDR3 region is CASRSGSDQPQHF. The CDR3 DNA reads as TGTGCCAGCCGGAGTGGGTCCGATCAGCCCCAGCATTTT.

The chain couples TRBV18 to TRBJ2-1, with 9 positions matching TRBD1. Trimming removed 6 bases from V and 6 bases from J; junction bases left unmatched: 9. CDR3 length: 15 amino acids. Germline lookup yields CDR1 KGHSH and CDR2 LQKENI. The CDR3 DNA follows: TGTGCCAGCTCGCAACAGGGGGCGCACAGCAATGAGCAGTTCTTC. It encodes CASSQQGAHSNEQFF.

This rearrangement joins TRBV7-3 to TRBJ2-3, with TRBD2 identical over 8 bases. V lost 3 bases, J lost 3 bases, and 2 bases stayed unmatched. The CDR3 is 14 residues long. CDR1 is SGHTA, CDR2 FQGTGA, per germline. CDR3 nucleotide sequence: TGTGCCAGCAGCTTCGGCGGGGGGACAGATACGCAGTATTTT. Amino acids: CASSFGGGTDTQYF.

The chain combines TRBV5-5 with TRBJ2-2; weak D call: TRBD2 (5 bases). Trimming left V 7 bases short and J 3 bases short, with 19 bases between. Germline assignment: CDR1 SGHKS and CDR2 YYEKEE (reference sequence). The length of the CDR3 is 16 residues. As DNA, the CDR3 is TGTGCCAGCTCCCACAGAGCAGCGGTCTACACCGGGGAGCTGTTTTTT. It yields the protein CASSHRAAVYTGELFF.

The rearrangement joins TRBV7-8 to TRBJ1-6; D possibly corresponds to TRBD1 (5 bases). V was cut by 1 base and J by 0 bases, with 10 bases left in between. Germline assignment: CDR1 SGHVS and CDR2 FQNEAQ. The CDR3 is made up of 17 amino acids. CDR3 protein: CASSLEGVSSYNSPLHF. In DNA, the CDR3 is TGTGCCAGCAGCTTAGAAGGGGTGAGCTCCTATAATTCACCCCTCCACTTT.

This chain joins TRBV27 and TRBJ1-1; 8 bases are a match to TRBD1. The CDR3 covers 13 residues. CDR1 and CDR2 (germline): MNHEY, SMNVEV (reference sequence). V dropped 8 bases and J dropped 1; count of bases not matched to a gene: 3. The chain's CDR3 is CASWTGRNTEAFF. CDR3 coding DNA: TGTGCCAGCTGGACAGGGAGGAACACTGAAGCTTTCTTT.

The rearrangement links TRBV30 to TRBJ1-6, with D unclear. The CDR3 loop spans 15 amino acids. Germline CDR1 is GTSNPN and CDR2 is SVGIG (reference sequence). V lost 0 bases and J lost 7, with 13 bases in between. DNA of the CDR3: TGTGCCTGGAGTGTTCACGCTCGCGGCAATTCACCCCTCCACTTT. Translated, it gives CAWSVHARGNSPLHF. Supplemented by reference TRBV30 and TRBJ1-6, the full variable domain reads SQTIHQWPATLVQPVGSPLSLECTVEGTSNPNLYWYRQAAGRGLQLLFYSVGIGQISSEVPQNLSASRPQDRQFILSSKKLLLSDSGFYLCAWSVHARGNSPLHFGNGTRLTVT.

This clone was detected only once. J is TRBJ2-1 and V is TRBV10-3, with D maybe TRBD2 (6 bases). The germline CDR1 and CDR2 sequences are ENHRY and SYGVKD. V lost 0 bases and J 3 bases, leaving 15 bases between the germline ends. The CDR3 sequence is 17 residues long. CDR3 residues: CAISESMAASDYNEQFF. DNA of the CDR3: TGTGCCATCAGTGAGTCCATGGCGGCTAGCGACTACAATGAGCAGTTCTTC.